Shown below are 9 T cell receptor beta chains from a single sample sequenced in a study of regulatory T cells in long-lasting Graves disease. CDR3 regions were amplified by Arm-PCR using iRepertoire HTBI primers to build TCR beta libraries. MiXCR was run by TCRdb on the multiplex PCR reads, yielding one entry per CDR3 protein. The repertoire holds roughly 450,000 distinct CDR3 sequences, with roughly a quarter as singletons. As for time point: persistent/refractory GD, antithyroid drugs over 5 years with positive TRAb. Isolated PBMC RNA provided the starting material for the TCR library. The sequencing here drew on peripheral blood mononuclear cells (PBMCs), taken when the disease was refractory, from a patient treated with antithyroid drugs. The source of these receptors is a female donor with Graves disease.

As concerns this clonotype: It may be a read error: a sequence one base away is much more abundant. The chain joins TRBV6-2 or TRBV6-3 to TRBJ1-1, with D unclear. This CDR3 is 12 amino acids long. The V end was cut by 6 bases, the J end by 0 bases, with 5 bases between. Germline assignment: CDR1 MNHEY and CDR2 SVGEGT. The CDR3 nucleotides read TGTGCCAGCAGGACGGTGAACACTGAAGCTTTCTTT. Translating it yields CASRTVNTEAFF.

This clonotype has more than one count but fewer than ten. J is TRBJ2-2 and V is TRBV28; D is uncertain. Trimming cost V 7 bases and J 6 bases, with 21 bases left between them. CDR1 and CDR2 (germline): MDHEN, SYDVKM. The CDR3 length is 16 residues. This CDR3 is CASIGRQWGLAGELFF. The CDR3 coding sequence is TGTGCCAGCATTGGCAGGCAATGGGGATTGGCCGGGGAGCTGTTTTTT.

This clonotype appeared many times. The chain links TRBV27 to TRBJ1-1; the D is unclear. Trimming took off 5 bases at V and 4 bases at J, with 11 bases between the two ends. This CDR3 spans 13 amino acids. Per the germline V gene, CDR1 is MNHEY and CDR2 is SMNVEV (reference sequence). Written as DNA, the CDR3 is TGTGCCAGCAGTCCCGCGCCAGTCACTGAAGCTTTCTTT. This codes for CASSPAPVTEAFF.

This clonotype came up a few times. The rearrangement links TRBV15 to TRBJ1-2, with unresolved D. CDR3 size: 14 residues. Germline assignment: CDR1 LNHNV and CDR2 YYDKDF (reference sequence). V was trimmed by 0 bases and J by 8 bases, leaving 13 bases between them. This CDR3 is CATSREIKEEGYTF. CDR3 in DNA: TGTGCCACCAGCAGAGAAATCAAAGAGGAGGGCTACACCTTC.

There are a few counts of this clonotype. The V and J genes are TRBV25-1 and TRBJ2-7; D is undetermined. CDR1 is MGHDK and CDR2 is SYGVNS in the germline V gene. With 1 base removed from V and 4 bases from J, the gap between germline ends came to 11 bases. CDR3 length equals 14 residues. CDR3 sequence reads: CASSELGISYEQYF. Here the CDR3 DNA reads TGTGCCAGCAGTGAATTGGGGATTTCGTACGAGCAGTACTTC.

This clonotype was recorded at least ten times. The V gene is TRBV11-1, the J gene TRBJ2-7, with TRBD2 identical over 8 bases. Germline V gene sequence: CDR1 SGHAT, CDR2 FQDESV (reference sequence). The CDR3 loop spans 16 amino acids. Germline trimming cut 0 bases from V and 0 bases from J; bases unmatched to any gene: 4. The CDR3: CASSLAFSGSSYEQYF. The CDR3 DNA sequence: TGTGCCAGCAGCTTAGCCTTCAGCGGGAGCTCCTACGAGCAGTACTTC.

A remark on this clonotype: Being one base from a much bigger clone, this may be a read error. The J gene is TRBJ2-6, the V gene TRBV7-2; TRBD1 might be the D (5 bases). This CDR3 region has 16 residues. The germline CDR1 and CDR2 sequences are SGHTA and FQGNSA. The CDR3 nucleotides read TGTGCCAGCACGCTTTCGGCCCGGGCTGGGGCCAACGTCCTGGCTTTC. It is translated as CASTLSARAGANVLAF.

The chain employs TRBV5-1 and TRBJ2-5; TRBD1 might be the D (6 bases). The length of the CDR3 is 15 residues. Trimming stripped 2 bases from V and 4 bases from J, with 15 bases between. Looked up from germline, CDR1 is SGHRS and CDR2 is YFSETQ. The CDR3: CASSFYAGAGETQYF. The CDR3 DNA reads TGCGCCAGCAGCTTTTATGCAGGGGCGGGAGAGACCCAGTACTTC.

This clonotype was counted many times. The V call is TRBV2, the J call TRBJ1-3, with 7 bases identical to TRBD1. The length of the CDR3 is 15 residues. Trimming removed 6 bases from V and 0 bases from J; junction bases left unmatched: 5. In germline, CDR1 is SNHLY, CDR2 FYNNEI. The CDR3 DNA follows: TGTGCCAGCAGGGAACAGGGGAGCTCTGGAAACACCATATATTTT. This sequence encodes CASREQGSSGNTIYF.